This T cell receptor beta chain was profiled in a study of cytomegalovirus exposure and HLA in healthy donors. The PCR ran on 60 Vbeta and 13 Jbeta primers. The table came from immunoSEQ multiplex PCR; TCRdb's copy has only in-frame clones and leaves some out. The repertoire holds roughly 100,000 clones, with roughly 15% as singletons. This sequence originates from a female donor in good health and CMV-seronegative. The sample comprised PBMCs.

The CDR3 region has the DNA TGTGCCTGGAGTGATAGAGGGTACTACGGTAGCAATCAGCCCCAGCATTTT. It specifies CAWSDRGYYGSNQPQHF. The genes are TRBV30 and TRBJ1-5; no clear D. Germline assignment: CDR1 GTSNPN and CDR2 SVGIG (reference sequence). Between the trimmed V and J ends, which lost 1 base and 0 bases, there was a span of 16 bases. This CDR3 comprises 17 residues.